Each of the 4 T cell receptor beta chains below was sequenced from the same sample in a study of T cell clones after liver transplantation. Profiled with immunoSEQ multiplex PCR; TCRdb holds only in-frame clones, not every one. The table includes more than 65,000 clones, about 92% detected once. Sample: CD4+ T cells from blood, taken before liver transplant. These TCRs come from a human donor who received a liver transplant.

The V and J genes are TRBV19 and TRBJ2-1; TRBD2 aligns across 8 bases. The germline V gene has CDR1 LNHDA and CDR2 SQIVND (reference sequence). The CDR3 contains 14 residues. J gave up 0 bases and V 7 bases, and 2 bases lay outside the gene matches. In DNA, the CDR3 is TGTGCCAGTAAGCGGGAGAGCTCCTACAATGAGCAGTTCTTC. The encoded protein is CASKRESSYNEQFF.

V is TRBV11-2 and J is TRBJ2-1, with 14 bases that match TRBD2. The CDR3 has 20 amino acids. Germline loops: CDR1 SGHAT, CDR2 FQNNGV. Trimming at V came to 0 bases and at J to 7 bases, leaving 14 bases not matched to a gene. The CDR3 reads CASSLEYGTSGGRGINEQFF. The CDR3 DNA sequence: TGTGCCAGCAGCTTAGAGTACGGGACTAGCGGGGGAAGGGGGATTAATGAGCAGTTCTTC.

This chain uses TRBV28 with TRBJ2-7, with D possibly being TRBD1 or TRBD2 (5 bases each). The CDR3 totals 15 residues. Trimming took off 6 bases at V and 2 bases at J, with 17 bases between the two ends. Looked up from germline, CDR1 is MDHEN and CDR2 is SYDVKM. For the CDR3, the DNA is TGTGCCAGCAGGACCCCAGGTGAGGGACCCTACGAGCAGTACTTC. Its protein product is CASRTPGEGPYEQYF.

V gene TRBV28 combines with J gene TRBJ2-5; 7 bases are a match to TRBD1. The germline V gene has CDR1 MDHEN and CDR2 SYDVKM. This CDR3 is built from 12 residues. With 9 bases clipped from V and 2 bases from J, the junction kept 3 bases outside the gene matches. CDR3 nucleotide sequence: TGTGCCAGTACAGGGGTACAAGAGACCCAGTACTTC. It translates to CASTGVQETQYF.